This T cell receptor beta chain originates from a study of follicular helper T cells after annual influenza vaccination. Study summary: Some donors were sampled over the 2013-2014, 2014-2015 and 2015-2016 vaccinations.

Overall study results and limits: Rare clonotypes were missed; only roughly 8.5-23% of cells gave TCRB. Day 7 ICOS+CD38+ clones later appeared mostly in ICOS-CD38- cTfh.

TCRdb's table, derived via immunoSEQ multiplex PCR, lists solely in-frame clones and lacks some. Here the sample spans about 9,900 clones, 65% to 85% being singletons. As for time point: 2013-2014 season, 7 days after vaccination. Between roughly 35 and 110 mL of blood was drawn per time point. As concerns this clone: What it binds is not known.

The sample in question was CXCR5- memory CD4+ T cells sorted from blood, obtained 7 days after influenza vaccination. The clonotype comes from an adult who received the influenza vaccine.

CDR3 DNA sequence: TGTGCCAGCAGTTTAAGAGGGACTAGCGACTACAATGAGCAGTTCTTC. Residues: CASSLRGTSDYNEQFF. V is TRBV27 and J is TRBJ2-1; 10 bases agree with TRBD2. Germline loops: CDR1 MNHEY, CDR2 SMNVEV (reference sequence). The trim removed 2 bases at V and 3 bases at J, leaving 4 bases unmatched. This CDR3 is built from 16 residues.